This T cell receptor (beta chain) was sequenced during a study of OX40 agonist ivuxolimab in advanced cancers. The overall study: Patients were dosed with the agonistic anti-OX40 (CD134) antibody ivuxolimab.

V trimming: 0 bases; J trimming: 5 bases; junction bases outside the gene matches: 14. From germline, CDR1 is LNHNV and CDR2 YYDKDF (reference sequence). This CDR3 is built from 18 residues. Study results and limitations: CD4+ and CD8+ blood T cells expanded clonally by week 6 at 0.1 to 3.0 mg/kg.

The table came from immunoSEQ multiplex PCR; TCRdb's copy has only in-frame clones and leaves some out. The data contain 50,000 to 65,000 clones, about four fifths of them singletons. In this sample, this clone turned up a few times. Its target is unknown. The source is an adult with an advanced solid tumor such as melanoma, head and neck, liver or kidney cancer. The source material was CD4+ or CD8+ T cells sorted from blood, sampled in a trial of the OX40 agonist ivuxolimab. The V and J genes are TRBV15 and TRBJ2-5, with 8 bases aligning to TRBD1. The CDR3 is CATSREPSMTGEFETQYF. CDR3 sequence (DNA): TGTGCCACCAGCAGAGAGCCCTCCATGACAGGGGAGTTCGAGACCCAGTACTTC.